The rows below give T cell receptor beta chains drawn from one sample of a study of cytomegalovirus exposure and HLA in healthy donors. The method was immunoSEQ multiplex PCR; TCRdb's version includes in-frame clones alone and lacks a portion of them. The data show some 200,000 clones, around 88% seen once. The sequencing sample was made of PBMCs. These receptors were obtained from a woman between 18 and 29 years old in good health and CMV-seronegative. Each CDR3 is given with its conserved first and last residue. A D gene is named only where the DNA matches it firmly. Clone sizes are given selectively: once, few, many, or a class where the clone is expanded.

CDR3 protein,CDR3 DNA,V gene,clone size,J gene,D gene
CASSRATGTYEQYF,TGTGCCAGTAGTAGAGCGACAGGGACCTACGAGCAGTACTTC,TRBV19,.,TRBJ2-7,TRBD1
CASSPQRLAGGNEQFF,TGCGCCAGCAGCCCCCAGCGACTAGCGGGAGGGAATGAGCAGTTCTTC,TRBV4-1,.,TRBJ2-1,TRBD2
CASSLDPRATNEKLFF,TGTGCCAGCAGCTTGGATCCTCGTGCAACTAATGAAAAACTGTTTTTT,TRBV5-6,.,TRBJ1-4,.
CASTPPDRARNIQYF,TGTGCCAGCACCCCACCCGACAGGGCGCGAAACATTCAGTACTTC,TRBV2,.,TRBJ2-4,TRBD1
CASLGGAGNTIYF,TGTGCATCCCTCGGGGGGGCTGGAAACACCATATATTTT,TRBV10-3,.,TRBJ1-3,.
CASSSSLNEQYF,TGTGCCAGCTCATCTAGCCTAAACGAGCAGTACTTC,TRBV18,.,TRBJ2-7,.
CASSFRWEEADTQYF,TGTGCCAGCAGCTTCAGGTGGGAGGAGGCAGATACGCAGTATTTT,TRBV7-6,.,TRBJ2-3,.
CSAGGPTDNEQFF,TGCAGCGCGGGGGGACCGACAGATAATGAGCAGTTCTTC,TRBV29-1,.,TRBJ2-1,TRBD2
CASSQGRDSHSTNEKLFF,TGCGCCAGCAGCCAAGGGAGAGACAGTCACTCAACTAATGAAAAACTGTTTTTT,TRBV4-3,.,TRBJ1-4,.
CASRNRGPGELFF,TGTGCCAGCAGAAACAGGGGACCAGGGGAGCTGTTTTTT,TRBV7-2,.,TRBJ2-2,TRBD1
CASSHGQGGLNTEAFF,TGTGCCAGCTCTCATGGACAGGGGGGTTTGAACACTGAAGCTTTCTTT,TRBV18,few,TRBJ1-1,TRBD1
CASSLGQGRGYEQYF,TGTGCCAGCAGTCTTGGACAGGGTCGGGGCTACGAGCAGTACTTC,TRBV7-2,.,TRBJ2-7,TRBD1
CASSTRGVGYTF,TGTGCCAGTAGTACCAGGGGAGTTGGCTACACCTTC,TRBV19,.,TRBJ1-2,.
CASSYGQGAYGYTF,TGTGCCAGCAGCTACGGACAGGGGGCATATGGCTACACCTTC,TRBV7-9,.,TRBJ1-2,TRBD1
CASSRNSPGTGELFF,TGTGCCAGCAGTCGAAATAGCCCGGGCACCGGGGAGCTGTTTTTT,TRBV14,.,TRBJ2-2,.
CASSPSEVQRTQYF,TGTGCCAGCAGCCCCTCGGAGGTCCAGAGGACGCAGTATTTT,TRBV11-2,.,TRBJ2-3,.
CASSELGLNQPQHF,TGCGCCAGCAGTGAGCTTGGCCTCAATCAGCCCCAGCATTTT,TRBV10-1,.,TRBJ1-5,.
CASSLPVYGGGTDTQYF,TGTGCCAGCAGCTTACCCGTCTACGGGGGGGGCACAGATACGCAGTATTTT,TRBV7-2,.,TRBJ2-3,TRBD2
CAWSEPTSGRGSSYNEQFF,TGTGCCTGGAGCGAACCAACTAGCGGGAGGGGGAGCTCCTACAATGAGCAGTTCTTC,TRBV30,.,TRBJ2-1,TRBD2
CASSYQPTVRYGYTF,TGCGCCAGCAGCTATCAACCGACAGTCAGGTATGGCTACACCTTC,TRBV5-1,.,TRBJ1-2,.
CACSPRLTWGEQFF,TGTGCCTGCTCACCCAGACTAACTTGGGGTGAGCAGTTCTTC,TRBV30,.,TRBJ2-1,.
CASSLMGGANEQFF,TGTGCCAGCAGTTTAATGGGGGGGGCTAATGAGCAGTTCTTC,TRBV27,.,TRBJ2-1,.
CASSFRQTLNTEAFF,TGTGCCAGCAGCTTCAGACAGACCCTGAACACTGAAGCTTTCTTT,TRBV11-3,.,TRBJ1-1,.
CASSQDLAGGTDTQYF,TGCGCCAGCAGCCAAGATCTAGCGGGGGGCACAGATACGCAGTATTTT,TRBV4-3,.,TRBJ2-3,TRBD2
CAISHGLDEQFF,TGTGCCATCAGTCACGGACTTGATGAGCAGTTCTTC,TRBV10-3,.,TRBJ2-1,.
CASKHPGLGTGELFF,TGCGCCAGCAAACACCCCGGGTTAGGCACCGGGGAGCTGTTTTTT,TRBV5-1,.,TRBJ2-2,.
CASRAGNQPQHF,TGTGCCAGTAGGGCAGGGAACCAGCCCCAGCATTTT,TRBV2,.,TRBJ1-5,.
CASRTSGGGRGQYF,TGTGCCAGCAGGACTAGCGGGGGAGGGCGCGGGCAGTACTTC,TRBV6-5,.,TRBJ2-7,TRBD2
CSVEGSSGSSYEQYF,TGCAGCGTTGAAGGGTCTAGCGGATCATCCTACGAGCAGTACTTC,TRBV29-1,.,TRBJ2-7,TRBD2
CASSRRLADQETQYF,TGTGCCAGCAGCCGACGACTAGCGGATCAAGAGACCCAGTACTTC,TRBV5-4,.,TRBJ2-5,TRBD2
CASKRQMGTEAFF,TGTGCCAGTAAAAGACAGATGGGCACTGAAGCTTTCTTT,TRBV19,.,TRBJ1-1,.
CASSKAAGPSSYEQYF,TGTGCCAGTAGTAAAGCGGCGGGACCGAGCTCCTACGAGCAGTACTTC,TRBV19,.,TRBJ2-7,.
CASSSPRDRAYEQYF,TGTGCCAGCAGTTCACCCCGGGACAGGGCCTACGAGCAGTACTTC,TRBV11-2,.,TRBJ2-7,TRBD1
CASSQEGTALLDTQYF,TGTGCCAGCAGCCAAGAGGGGACAGCACTTTTGGATACGCAGTATTTT,TRBV4-2,.,TRBJ2-3,TRBD1
CASSQELGTYEQYF,TGCGCCAGCAGCCAGGAACTCGGGACCTACGAGCAGTACTTC,TRBV4-1,.,TRBJ2-7,.
CASSSGQVQETQYF,TGTGCCAGCAGTTCCGGACAGGTCCAAGAGACCCAGTACTTC,TRBV7-9,.,TRBJ2-5,TRBD1
CASSGLALVGQFF,TGTGCCAGCAGTGGACTAGCCCTGGTGGGGCAGTTCTTC,TRBV2,.,TRBJ2-1,TRBD2
CASSEQVSNEKLFF,TGTGCCAGCAGTGAACAGGTTTCTAATGAAAAACTGTTTTTT,TRBV25-1,.,TRBJ1-4,.
CASSLAGTGLDEQYF,TGTGCCAGCAGCCTCGCCGGGACAGGGTTGGACGAGCAGTACTTC,TRBV7-2,.,TRBJ2-7,TRBD1
CASSQGDSNYGYTF,TGTGCCAGCAGCCAAGGGGACTCTAACTATGGCTACACCTTC,TRBV7-6,.,TRBJ1-2,.
CASEMTVLKGMNTEAFF,TGTGCCAGCGAAATGACAGTCTTAAAAGGCATGAACACTGAAGCTTTCTTT,TRBV11-3,.,TRBJ1-1,.
CASSLRAGGLEQYF,TGTGCCAGCAGTTTACGAGCGGGGGGGCTGGAGCAGTACTTC,TRBV27,.,TRBJ2-7,TRBD2